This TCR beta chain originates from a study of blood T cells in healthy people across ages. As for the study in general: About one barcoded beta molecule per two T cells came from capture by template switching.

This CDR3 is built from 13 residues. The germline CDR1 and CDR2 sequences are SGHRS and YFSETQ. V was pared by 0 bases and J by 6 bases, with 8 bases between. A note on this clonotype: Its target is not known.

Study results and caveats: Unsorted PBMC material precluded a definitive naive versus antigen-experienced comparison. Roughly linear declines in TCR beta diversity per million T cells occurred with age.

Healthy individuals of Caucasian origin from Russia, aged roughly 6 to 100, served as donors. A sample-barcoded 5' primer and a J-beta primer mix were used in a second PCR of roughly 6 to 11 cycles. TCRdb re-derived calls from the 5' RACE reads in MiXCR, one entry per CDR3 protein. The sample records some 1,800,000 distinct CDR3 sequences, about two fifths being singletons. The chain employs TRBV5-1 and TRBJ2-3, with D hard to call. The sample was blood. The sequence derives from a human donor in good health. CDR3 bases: TGCGCCAGCAGCTTGGAACTATCCGATACGCAGTATTTT. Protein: CASSLELSDTQYF.